These 16 T cell receptor beta chains came from one sample sequenced in a study of blood T cells in healthy people across ages. A sample-barcoded 5' primer and a J-beta primer mix were used in a second PCR of roughly 6 to 11 cycles. MiXCR, run by TCRdb on the 5' RACE reads, gives a single entry per CDR3 protein. This sample carries roughly 1,100,000 distinct CDR3 sequences, around 27% of them seen once, and the ten largest clones take approximately 0.71%. The sample was also linked to a second study, of T cells of mothers and their children.

Sequencing was performed on blood. The receptors stem from a girl aged 2 to 9 in good health.

This clonotype was recorded a few times. The rearrangement links TRBV9 to TRBJ2-2; either TRBD1 or TRBD2 may supply D (6 bases each). The CDR3 sequence is 15 residues long. The germline V gene has CDR1 SGDLS and CDR2 YYNGEE. V dropped 0 bases and J dropped 3 bases, with 9 bases sitting between them. The CDR3 DNA follows: TGTGCCAGCAGCGTAGCCGGGGGCTACACCGGGGAGCTGTTTTTT. Protein: CASSVAGGYTGELFF. Full variable domain (remainder filled in from reference TRBV9 and TRBJ2-2): DSGVTQTPKHLITATGQRVTLRCSPRSGDLSVYWYQQSLDQGLQFLIQYYNGEERAKGNILERFSAQQFPDLHSELNLSSLELGDSALYFCASSVAGGYTGELFFGEGSRLTVL.

This clonotype has only a few counts. The chain is built from TRBV7-2 and TRBJ1-1; D gene ambiguous. V was shortened by 0 bases and J by 4 bases, with 15 bases between the two germline ends. The CDR3 spans 16 residues. Germline-derived CDR1 and CDR2 are SGHTA and FQGNSA. For the CDR3, the DNA is TGTGCCAGCAGCTTAGCGCCAACGAAAAGGGTCACTGAAGCTTTCTTT. This sequence encodes CASSLAPTKRVTEAFF.

The chain links TRBV5-1 to TRBJ2-5; D uncertain. Trimming cost V 4 bases and J 2 bases, with 15 bases left between them. The length of the CDR3 is 15 residues. Germline CDR1 reads SGHRS; CDR2 reads YFSETQ. Here the CDR3 DNA reads TGCGCCAGCAGCCGAGTCGCACCTGTACAAGAGACCCAGTACTTC. Translating gives CASSRVAPVQETQYF.

V gene TRBV5-5 combines with J gene TRBJ2-5; TRBD2 agrees at 13 bases. The CDR3 length is 18 residues. The germline gives CDR1 SGHKS, CDR2 YYEKEE (reference sequence). Losses at the gene ends were 4 bases for V and 5 bases for J; bases not matched to a gene: 14. The CDR3 region has the DNA TGTGCCAGCAGCAGAGCGGGCAGACTAGCGGGGGGCCGGGAGACCCAGTACTTC. It translates to CASSRAGRLAGGRETQYF.

This clonotype showed up just a few times. The chain joins TRBV16 to TRBJ2-7; D could derive from TRBD1 or TRBD2 (6 bases each). The closer fit of TRBJ2-1 to the DNA end suggests the J call may be wrong. Germline CDR1 is KGHSY and CDR2 is FQNENV. This CDR3 spans 16 amino acids. The CDR3 loop is CASSQSGGGRGNEQFF. Here the CDR3 DNA reads TGTGCCAGCAGCCAATCTGGTGGGGGGCGCGGCAATGAGCAGTTCTTC.

In its sample, this clonotype was seen many times. In nucleotides, the CDR3 is TGTGCCACCAGCAGAGATCGCGGGACGCAAGAGACCCAGTACTTC. Translated: CATSRDRGTQETQYF. The chain links TRBV15 to TRBJ2-5; D might be TRBD2 (6 bases). Between the trimmed V and J ends, which lost 0 bases and 2 bases, there was a span of 10 bases. The CDR3 is made up of 15 amino acids. Germline V lookup: CDR1 LNHNV, CDR2 YYDKDF (reference sequence).

This clonotype was picked up one time. The genes are TRBV12-3 or TRBV12-4 and TRBJ2-1, with D hard to call. Trimming left V 1 base short and J 9 bases short, with 10 bases between. CDR3 length: 13 amino acids. CDR3 sequence (DNA): TGTGCCAGCAGTTTAGGTGAGGTCAGTGAGCAGTTCTTC. This gives the protein CASSLGEVSEQFF.

As DNA, the CDR3 is TGCAGCGTTGTACTAGTTGCAGAGACCCAGTACTTC. Protein product: CSVVLVAETQYF. The chain combines TRBV29-1 with TRBJ2-5; maybe TRBD2 (5 bases). Germline loops: CDR1 SQVTM, CDR2 ANQGSEA. The CDR3 has 12 amino acids. Trimming cost V 4 bases and J 4 bases, with 10 bases left between them.

The rearrangement joins TRBV9 to TRBJ2-3; D is unresolved. This CDR3 spans 15 amino acids. Germline V gene data show CDR1 as SGDLS and CDR2 as YYNGEE. V was clipped by 0 bases and J by 4 bases, with 12 bases between them. CDR3 residues: CASSVDRSSPDTQYF. In nucleotides, the CDR3 is TGTGCCAGCAGCGTAGATCGATCCAGTCCAGATACGCAGTATTTT.

The J gene is TRBJ2-3, the V gene TRBV12-3 or TRBV12-4; 8 bases fit TRBD2. J was trimmed by 5 bases and V by 5 bases; bases with no gene match: 15. This CDR3 has 17 amino acids. The CDR3 here is CASSAPQREPRGDTQYF. The CDR3 DNA reads as TGTGCCAGCAGTGCTCCCCAGCGGGAGCCACGAGGAGATACGCAGTATTTT.

This clonotype was counted a few times. This chain joins TRBV29-1 and TRBJ2-1; D perhaps matches TRBD2 (5 bases). The J call may be faulty, since TRBJ2-7 better matches the DNA end. The CDR3 has 15 amino acids. The germline gives CDR1 SQVTM, CDR2 ANQGSEA. The CDR3 sequence is CSVLEAGSVFYEQYF. The CDR3, as DNA: TGCAGCGTTTTGGAGGCCGGGTCCGTCTTCTACGAGCAGTACTTC.

This clonotype was observed a few times. A read error may account for a junction end that differs from germline. The V and J genes are TRBV9 and TRBJ2-1; 15 bases fit TRBD2. This CDR3 contains 15 residues. The germline V gene encodes CDR1 SGDLS and CDR2 YYNGEE. In DNA form, the CDR3 reads TGTGTCAGCAGCCCGGGACTAGCGGGGGGACATGAGCAGTTCTTC. It is translated as CVSSPGLAGGHEQFF.

The genes are TRBV12-3 or TRBV12-4 and TRBJ2-4, with D unresolved. The length of the CDR3 is 14 residues. The germline V and J ends were trimmed by 8 bases and 10 bases, with 21 bases remaining between them. DNA for the CDR3: TGTGCCAGCTCGCAGGAAAAAGGGATTAGGATTCAGTACTTC. Residues: CASSQEKGIRIQYF.

J is TRBJ1-1 and V is TRBV6-6, with 7 bases identical to TRBD1. The CDR3 runs to 14 residues. Germline CDR1 is MNHNY and CDR2 is SVGAGI (reference sequence). Trimming removed 8 bases from V and 3 bases from J; junction bases left unmatched: 9. The CDR3 reads CASGATGPYTEAFF. The CDR3 region has the DNA TGTGCCAGCGGGGCGACAGGGCCCTACACTGAAGCTTTCTTT.

This clonotype occurred many times. This CDR3 reads CASSQAGTEAFF. The CDR3 nucleotides are TGTGCCAGCAGCCAAGCGGGGACTGAAGCTTTCTTT. The chain joins TRBV4-2 to TRBJ1-1; no clear D gene. Germline V gene lookup returns CDR1 LGHNA and CDR2 YNFKEQ. The ends were cut back, 1 base at V and 5 bases at J, with 5 bases in the middle. The CDR3 loop spans 12 amino acids.

This clonotype has a count of ten or more. The rearrangement joins TRBV28 to TRBJ2-5; 12 bases map to TRBD2. The J segment lost 2 bases and the V segment lost 2 bases, leaving 3 bases of the junction unmatched. This CDR3 region has 16 residues. CDR1 MDHEN and CDR2 SYDVKM come from the germline V gene. The CDR3 DNA reads TGTGCCAGCAGTTTAGGCGGACTAGCGGGGCAAGAGACCCAGTACTTC. It codes for CASSLGGLAGQETQYF.